This TCR beta chain was found in a study of beta chain features in type 1 diabetes. The entirety of the isolated RNA underwent reverse transcription, so expressed TCRB transcripts were sequenced. Clones were sequenced by immunoSEQ multiplex PCR, and TCRdb holds only the in-frame ones, with some missing. This sample carries 300,000 or so clones, around 8% of them seen once, and the ten largest clones take under 0.5%. In regard to this clone: The target antigen is unknown.

Notes on the study in general: Diminished insertions and augmented deletions at VDJ junctions characterized type 1 diabetes patients. Relative to healthy donors, patients appeared to have naive, central memory and Treg TCRB repertoires that were more similar.

The germline gives CDR1 SGHTA, CDR2 FQGTGA. The CDR3 has 14 residues. There was one heparinised blood draw per donor, averaging approximately 120 mL. The authors sorted CD4+ naive, central memory, regulatory and stem cell-like memory cells via CD45RO/CCR7/CD25/CD127/CD95/CD27. What was sequenced was central memory CD4+ T cells from blood. V is TRBV7-3 and J is TRBJ2-5; D is perhaps TRBD1 or TRBD2 (5 bases each). The better agreement between TRBJ2-7 and the DNA end casts doubt on the J call. The receptor's source is a young woman in good health. The CDR3, as DNA: TGTGCCAGCAGCTTAGGGGACGGTGGTTACGAGCAGTACTTC. This sequence encodes CASSLGDGGYEQYF.